These T cell receptor beta chains were read from a single sample in a study of T cell therapy after organ transplantation. These receptors lack a known antigen. Sequencing used immunoSEQ multiplex PCR; TCRdb keeps in-frame clones, though not all of them. This table has 50,000 or so clones, 94% appearing once. The sequences come from CD8+ T cells from blood, collected before autologous CMV-specific T cell therapy. The receptor source for this set is a human patient who had received a solid organ transplant and had CMV disease. The CDR3 runs from the conserved cysteine through the conserved F or W. Each record gives: clone size, D gene, V gene, J gene, CDR3 protein, CDR3 DNA. A D gene is named only where the DNA matches it firmly. Some rows have no size entry. The others give once, few or many, or a class for an expanded clone.

abundance: -
d_gene: -
v_gene: TRBV5-1
j_gene: TRBJ1-1
CDR3aa: CASSLAGNTRNTEAFF
CDR3nt: TGCGCCAGCAGCTTGGCTGGCAACACCCGGAACACTGAAGCTTTCTTT

abundance: -
d_gene: -
v_gene: TRBV6-5
j_gene: TRBJ2-7
CDR3aa: CASSYLAAYSYEQYF
CDR3nt: TGTGCCAGCAGTTACTTGGCAGCATACTCCTACGAGCAGTACTTC

abundance: -
d_gene: -
v_gene: TRBV2
j_gene: TRBJ1-3
CDR3aa: CARRDSGNTIYF
CDR3nt: TGTGCCAGGCGGGACTCTGGAAACACCATATATTTT

abundance: -
d_gene: -
v_gene: TRBV19
j_gene: TRBJ2-1
CDR3aa: CASSTLGRFGHEQFF
CDR3nt: TGTGCCAGTAGTACCCTTGGCAGGTTTGGGCATGAGCAGTTCTTC

abundance: -
d_gene: -
v_gene: TRBV27
j_gene: TRBJ2-7
CDR3aa: CASRRGLYEQYF
CDR3nt: TGTGCCAGCAGACGGGGACTCTACGAGCAGTACTTC

abundance: once
d_gene: TRBD2
v_gene: TRBV2
j_gene: TRBJ2-3
CDR3aa: CASTTANLAGGTDTQYF
CDR3nt: TGTGCCAGCACCACGGCCAACCTGGCGGGGGGCACAGATACGCAGTATTTT

abundance: -
d_gene: -
v_gene: TRBV4-3
j_gene: TRBJ1-4
CDR3aa: CASSRKLGGVNEKLFF
CDR3nt: TGCGCCAGCAGCCGCAAGTTGGGGGGAGTTAATGAAAAACTGTTTTTT

abundance: -
d_gene: TRBD1
v_gene: TRBV27
j_gene: TRBJ2-5
CDR3aa: CASSHGQGAETQYF
CDR3nt: TGTGCCAGCAGTCATGGACAGGGGGCAGAGACCCAGTACTTC

abundance: -
d_gene: TRBD2
v_gene: TRBV7-8
j_gene: TRBJ2-1
CDR3aa: CASSSQREGRRNEQFF
CDR3nt: TGTGCCAGCAGCTCTCAGCGGGAGGGCCGCAGGAATGAGCAGTTCTTC

abundance: -
d_gene: -
v_gene: TRBV6-1
j_gene: TRBJ2-3
CDR3aa: CASSESADTQYF
CDR3nt: TGTGCCAGCAGTGAATCCGCCGATACGCAGTATTTT

abundance: -
d_gene: -
v_gene: TRBV6-4
j_gene: TRBJ1-1
CDR3aa: CASSDGTTSTEAFF
CDR3nt: TGTGCCAGCAGTGACGGGACAACTAGCACTGAAGCTTTCTTT

abundance: -
d_gene: TRBD1
v_gene: TRBV30
j_gene: TRBJ2-7
CDR3aa: CAWSVGTGSEQYF
CDR3nt: TGTGCCTGGAGTGTAGGGACAGGGTCCGAGCAGTACTTC

abundance: -
d_gene: TRBD2
v_gene: TRBV6-4
j_gene: TRBJ2-1
CDR3aa: CASSVLAGDVNEQFF
CDR3nt: TGTGCCAGCAGTGTACTAGCGGGGGATGTGAATGAGCAGTTCTTC

abundance: once
d_gene: -
v_gene: TRBV4-2
j_gene: TRBJ1-4
CDR3aa: CASTEAGGTNEKLFF
CDR3nt: TGTGCCAGCACCGAAGCAGGCGGGACTAATGAAAAACTGTTTTTT

abundance: -
d_gene: -
v_gene: TRBV7-9
j_gene: TRBJ1-4
CDR3aa: CASSPEGSWNEKLFF
CDR3nt: TGTGCCAGCAGCCCCGAGGGGTCCTGGAATGAAAAACTGTTTTTT

abundance: -
d_gene: TRBD1
v_gene: TRBV27
j_gene: TRBJ2-7
CDR3aa: CASSSTGANEQYF
CDR3nt: TGTGCCAGCAGTTCGACAGGGGCCAACGAGCAGTACTTC

abundance: -
d_gene: TRBD1
v_gene: TRBV13
j_gene: TRBJ2-3
CDR3aa: CASSFKGALTDTQYF
CDR3nt: TGTGCCAGCAGCTTCAAGGGGGCGTTAACAGATACGCAGTATTTT

abundance: few
d_gene: -
v_gene: TRBV7-9
j_gene: TRBJ1-2
CDR3aa: CASSSSEGPNPNYGYTF
CDR3nt: TGTGCCAGCAGCTCCTCAGAGGGCCCAAACCCTAACTATGGCTACACCTTC

abundance: -
d_gene: -
v_gene: TRBV5-3
j_gene: TRBJ1-2
CDR3aa: CARSLGHSNYGYTF
CDR3nt: TGTGCCAGAAGCTTGGGACACTCTAACTATGGCTACACCTTC

abundance: -
d_gene: -
v_gene: TRBV4-3
j_gene: TRBJ1-2
CDR3aa: CASSPHRYNYGYTF
CDR3nt: TGCGCCAGCAGCCCCCACCGGTATAACTATGGCTACACCTTC

abundance: -
d_gene: TRBD1
v_gene: TRBV9
j_gene: TRBJ1-1
CDR3aa: CASSVGTGGHTEAFF
CDR3nt: TGTGCCAGCAGCGTAGGTACAGGGGGGCACACTGAAGCTTTCTTT